This T cell receptor (beta chain) is drawn from a study of monozygotic twins with inflammatory bowel disease. General study results and limits: Differing immunosuppressive treatments may have added variability to patient repertoires. The data offered no way to tell different T cell subtypes apart. Perhaps reflecting limited power, concordant and discordant twins did not differ in repertoire similarity.

As concerns this clonotype: What it binds is not known.

UMIs containing a 6-nucleotide sample barcode were added via template switching. From the 5' RACE reads, TCRdb lists one entry per CDR3 protein and no DNA. The sample table sets out some 200,000 distinct CDR3 sequences. This CDR3 contains 18 residues. The V gene's germline CDR1 is MNHEY and CDR2 SMNVEV (reference sequence). The chain recombines TRBV27 with TRBJ2-5; TCRdb's assignment of TRBD1 cannot be checked, as there is no DNA. The clonotype originates from a human donor with ulcerative colitis or Crohn's disease, or a healthy co-twin of an affected twin (not recorded which). The specimen was blood. This CDR3 is CASSSRDRGLLRQETQYF.